The text below deals with one T cell receptor beta chain. Libraries were prepared by immunoSEQ multiplex PCR; TCRdb keeps only in-frame clonotypes and omits some of them. In the table there are 70,000 to 85,000 clones, 94% of which are singletons. This specimen belongs to a study of cytomegalovirus exposure and HLA in healthy donors. Germline-derived CDR1 and CDR2 are SGHRS and YFSETQ. The J segment lost 10 bases and the V segment lost 4 bases, leaving 10 bases of the junction unmatched. This CDR3 has 14 amino acids. The gene calls are TRBV5-1 and TRBJ1-1; 10 bases fit TRBD1. The TCR originated in a woman between 18 and 29 years old in good health and CMV-seropositive. Sequenced: PBMCs. For the CDR3, the DNA is TGCGCCAGCAGCCAAGCGCGGGACAGGGGCCGAGCTTTCTTT. The encoded protein is CASSQARDRGRAFF.